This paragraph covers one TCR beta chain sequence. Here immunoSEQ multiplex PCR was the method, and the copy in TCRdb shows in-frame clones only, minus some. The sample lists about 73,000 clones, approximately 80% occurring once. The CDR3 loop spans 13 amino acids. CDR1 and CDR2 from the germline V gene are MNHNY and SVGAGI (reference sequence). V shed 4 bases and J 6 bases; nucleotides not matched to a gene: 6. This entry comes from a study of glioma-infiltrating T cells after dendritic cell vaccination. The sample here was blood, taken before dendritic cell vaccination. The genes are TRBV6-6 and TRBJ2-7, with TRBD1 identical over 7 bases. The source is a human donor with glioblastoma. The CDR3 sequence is CASSSPTGLEQYV. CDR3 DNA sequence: TGTGCCAGCAGTTCTCCGACAGGGCTCGAGCAGTACGTC.